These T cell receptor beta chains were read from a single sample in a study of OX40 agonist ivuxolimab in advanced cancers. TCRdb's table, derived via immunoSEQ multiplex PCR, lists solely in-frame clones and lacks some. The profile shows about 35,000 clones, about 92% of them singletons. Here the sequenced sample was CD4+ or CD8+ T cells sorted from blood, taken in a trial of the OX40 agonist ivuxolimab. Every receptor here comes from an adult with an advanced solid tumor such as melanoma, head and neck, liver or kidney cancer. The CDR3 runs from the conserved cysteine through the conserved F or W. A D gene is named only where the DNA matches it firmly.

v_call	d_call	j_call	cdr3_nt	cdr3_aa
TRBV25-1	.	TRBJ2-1	TGTGCCAGCAGTAGTCTGACCTACAATGAGCAGTTCTTC	CASSSLTYNEQFF
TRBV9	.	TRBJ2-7	TGTGCCAGCAGCCCGCGGGACGGGGGCTCCTACGAGCAGTACTTC	CASSPRDGGSYEQYF
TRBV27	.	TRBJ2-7	TGTGCCAGCAGAAACAGGGTCTCCTACGAGCAGTACTTC	CASRNRVSYEQYF
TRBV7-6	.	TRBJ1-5	TGTGCCAGCAGCTTAGGGGCGGGGCGAGGTCAGCCCCAGCATTTT	CASSLGAGRGQPQHF
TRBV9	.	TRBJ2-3	TGTGCCAGCAGCGTACCGGGGTACACAGATACGCAGTATTTT	CASSVPGYTDTQYF
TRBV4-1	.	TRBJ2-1	TGCGCCAGCAGATTCAAGAGGCTGGGAGACAATGAGCAGTTCTTC	CASRFKRLGDNEQFF
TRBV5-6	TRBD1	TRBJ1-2	TGTGCCAGCAGCGTTGGACAGGCCTATGGCTACACCTTC	CASSVGQAYGYTF
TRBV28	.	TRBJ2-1	TGTGCCAGCAGTTTTGGCGGGAAGTCCTACAATGAGCAGTTCTTC	CASSFGGKSYNEQFF
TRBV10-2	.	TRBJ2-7	TGCGCCAGCAGTGAGTCGGCAGGGTACTACGAGCAGTACTTC	CASSESAGYYEQYF
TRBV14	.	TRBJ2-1	TGTGCCAGCAGGCCGTTATTAGTAAGTGAGCAGTTCTTC	CASRPLLVSEQFF
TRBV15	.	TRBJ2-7	TGTGCCACCAGCAGTCGGGTATACTACGAGCAGTACTTC	CATSSRVYYEQYF
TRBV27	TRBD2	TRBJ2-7	TGTGCCAGCAAAGCTAGCGGGACCCCCGGGTACGAGCAGTACTTC	CASKASGTPGYEQYF
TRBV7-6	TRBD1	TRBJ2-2	TGTGCCAGCAGCTTAGTCCCTCCCCCAGGGGGCAACACCGGGGAGCTGTTTTTT	CASSLVPPPGGNTGELFF
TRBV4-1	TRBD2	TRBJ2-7	TGCGCCAGCAGCCATGTAGCGGGAGTGGACTCCTACGAGCAGTACTTC	CASSHVAGVDSYEQYF
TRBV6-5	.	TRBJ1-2	TGTGCCAGCACCCCGGGGGCCCGGGGCTATGGCTACACCTTC	CASTPGARGYGYTF
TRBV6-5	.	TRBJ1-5	TGTGCCAGCAGTTACTCCCGGGAGGGGTCGGAGCCCCAGCATTTT	CASSYSREGSEPQHF
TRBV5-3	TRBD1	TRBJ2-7	TGTGCCAGCAGCTTGGCCGGACAGGGCGGCGACGAGCAGTACTTC	CASSLAGQGGDEQYF
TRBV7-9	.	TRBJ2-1	TGTGCCAGCAGCTTACGGGGTGACGATGAGCAGTTCTTC	CASSLRGDDEQFF
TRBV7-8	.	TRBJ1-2	TGTGCCAGCAGCTTAAGTGGGGGGGGAGCTTGGAATGGCTACACCTTC	CASSLSGGGAWNGYTF